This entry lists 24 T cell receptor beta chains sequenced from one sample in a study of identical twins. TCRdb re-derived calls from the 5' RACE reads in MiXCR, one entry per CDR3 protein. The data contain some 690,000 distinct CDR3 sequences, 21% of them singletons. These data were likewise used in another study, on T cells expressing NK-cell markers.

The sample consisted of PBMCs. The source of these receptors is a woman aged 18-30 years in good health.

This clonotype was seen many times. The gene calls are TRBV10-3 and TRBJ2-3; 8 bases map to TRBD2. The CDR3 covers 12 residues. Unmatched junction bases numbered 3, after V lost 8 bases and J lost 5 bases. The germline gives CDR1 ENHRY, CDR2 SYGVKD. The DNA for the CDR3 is TGTGCCATCCGAAGCGGGGGAGATACGCAGTATTTT. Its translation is CAIRSGGDTQYF.

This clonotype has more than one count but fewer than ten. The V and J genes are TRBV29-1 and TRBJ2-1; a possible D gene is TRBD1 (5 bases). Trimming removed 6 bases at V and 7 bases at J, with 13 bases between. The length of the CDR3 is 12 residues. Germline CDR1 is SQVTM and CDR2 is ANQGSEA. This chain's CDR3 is CSVGQGWNEQFF. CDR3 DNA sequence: TGCAGCGTCGGGCAGGGTTGGAATGAGCAGTTCTTC.

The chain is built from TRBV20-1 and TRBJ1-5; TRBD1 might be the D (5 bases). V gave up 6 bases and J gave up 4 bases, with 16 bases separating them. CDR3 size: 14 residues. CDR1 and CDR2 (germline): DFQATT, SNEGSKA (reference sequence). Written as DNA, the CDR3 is TGCAGTGCCAACTACGGGGGGTTTAATCAGCCCCAGCATTTT. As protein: CSANYGGFNQPQHF.

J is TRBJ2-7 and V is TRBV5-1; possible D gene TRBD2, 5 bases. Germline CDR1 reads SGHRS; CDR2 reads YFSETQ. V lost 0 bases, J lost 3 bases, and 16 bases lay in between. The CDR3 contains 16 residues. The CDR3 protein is CASSLGRSAGLYEQYF. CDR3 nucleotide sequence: TGCGCCAGCAGCTTGGGGAGGTCGGCAGGCCTCTACGAGCAGTACTTC.

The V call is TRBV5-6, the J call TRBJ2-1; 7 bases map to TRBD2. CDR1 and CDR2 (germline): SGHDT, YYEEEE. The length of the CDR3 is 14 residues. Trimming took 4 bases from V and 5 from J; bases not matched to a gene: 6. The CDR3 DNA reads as TGTGCCAGCAGCCACGGGGGGACTAACAATGAGCAGTTCTTC. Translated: CASSHGGTNNEQFF.

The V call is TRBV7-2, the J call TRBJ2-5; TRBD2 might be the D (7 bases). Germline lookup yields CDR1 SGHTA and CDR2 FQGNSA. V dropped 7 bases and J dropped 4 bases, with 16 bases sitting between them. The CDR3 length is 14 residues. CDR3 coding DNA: TGTGCCAGCACCCAAGGGGGGGGTAGAGAGACCCAGTACTTC. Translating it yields CASTQGGGRETQYF.

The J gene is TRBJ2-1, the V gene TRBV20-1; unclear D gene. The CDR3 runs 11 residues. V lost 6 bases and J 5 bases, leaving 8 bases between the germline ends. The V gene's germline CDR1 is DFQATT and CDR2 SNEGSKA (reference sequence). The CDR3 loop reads CSASINNEQFF. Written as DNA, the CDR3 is TGCAGTGCGAGCATCAACAATGAGCAGTTCTTC.

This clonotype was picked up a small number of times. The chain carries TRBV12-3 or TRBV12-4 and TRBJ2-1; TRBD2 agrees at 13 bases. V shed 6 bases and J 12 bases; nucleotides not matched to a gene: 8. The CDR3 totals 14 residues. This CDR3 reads CASSLGLAGARQFF. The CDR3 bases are TGTGCCAGCAGCCTCGGACTAGCGGGAGCCCGGCAGTTCTTC.

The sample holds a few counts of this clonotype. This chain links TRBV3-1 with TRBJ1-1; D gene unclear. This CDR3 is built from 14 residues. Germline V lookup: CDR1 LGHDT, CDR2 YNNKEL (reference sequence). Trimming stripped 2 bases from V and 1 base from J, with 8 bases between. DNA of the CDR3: TGTGCCAGCAGCCAACCAGCAGGGAACACTGAAGCTTTCTTT. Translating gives CASSQPAGNTEAFF.

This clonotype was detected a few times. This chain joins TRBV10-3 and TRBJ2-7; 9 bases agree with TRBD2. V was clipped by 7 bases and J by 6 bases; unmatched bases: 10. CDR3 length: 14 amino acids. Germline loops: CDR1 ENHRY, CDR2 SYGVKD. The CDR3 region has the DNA TGTGCCATCACCTCCGGGACTAGCTCGGGCGAGCAGTACTTC. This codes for CAITSGTSSGEQYF.

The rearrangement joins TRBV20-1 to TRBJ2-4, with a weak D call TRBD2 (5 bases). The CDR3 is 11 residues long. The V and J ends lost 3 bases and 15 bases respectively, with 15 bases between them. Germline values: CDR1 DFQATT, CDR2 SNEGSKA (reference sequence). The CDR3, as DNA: TGCAGTGCTAGTGAGGACTTCTCGGTGTACTTC. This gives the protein CSASEDFSVYF.

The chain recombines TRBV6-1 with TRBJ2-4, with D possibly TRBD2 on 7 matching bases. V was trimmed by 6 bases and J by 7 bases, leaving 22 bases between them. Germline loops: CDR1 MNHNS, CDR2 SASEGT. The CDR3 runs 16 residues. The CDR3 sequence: CASSPLGGGLGNIQYF. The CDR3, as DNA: TGTGCCAGCAGCCCCCTTGGCGGGGGCCTGGGGAACATTCAGTACTTC.

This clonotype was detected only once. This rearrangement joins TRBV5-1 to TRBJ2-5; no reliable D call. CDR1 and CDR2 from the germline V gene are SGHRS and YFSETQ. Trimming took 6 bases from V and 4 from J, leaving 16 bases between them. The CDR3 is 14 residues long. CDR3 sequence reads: CASTKEPLGETQYF. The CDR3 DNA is TGCGCCAGCACCAAGGAGCCCCTCGGAGAGACCCAGTACTTC.

The CDR3 protein is CSPRLAGRYEQFF. In nucleotides, the CDR3 is TGCAGTCCACGACTAGCGGGACGGTATGAGCAGTTCTTC. J is TRBJ2-1 and V is TRBV20-1, with TRBD2 matching 11 bases. The trim removed 8 bases at V and 8 bases at J, leaving 8 bases unmatched. The V gene's germline CDR1 is DFQATT and CDR2 SNEGSKA (reference sequence). The CDR3 contains 13 residues.

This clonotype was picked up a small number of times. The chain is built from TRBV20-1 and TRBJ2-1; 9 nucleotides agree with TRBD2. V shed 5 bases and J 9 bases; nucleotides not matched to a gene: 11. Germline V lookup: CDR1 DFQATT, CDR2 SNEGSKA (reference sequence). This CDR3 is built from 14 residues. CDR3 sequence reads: CSAPQRGGAGEQFF. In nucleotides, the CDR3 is TGCAGTGCTCCCCAACGCGGGGGGGCTGGTGAGCAGTTCTTC.

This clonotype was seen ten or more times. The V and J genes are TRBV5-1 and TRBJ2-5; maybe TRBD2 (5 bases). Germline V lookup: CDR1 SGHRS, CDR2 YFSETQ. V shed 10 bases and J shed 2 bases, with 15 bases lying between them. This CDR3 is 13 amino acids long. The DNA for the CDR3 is TGCGCCTCCACAAGAGCGGCACAAGAGACCCAGTACTTC. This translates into CASTRAAQETQYF.

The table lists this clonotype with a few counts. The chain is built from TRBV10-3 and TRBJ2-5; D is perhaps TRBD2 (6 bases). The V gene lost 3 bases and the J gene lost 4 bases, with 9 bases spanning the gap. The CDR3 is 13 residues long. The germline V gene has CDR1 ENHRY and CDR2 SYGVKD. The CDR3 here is CAISDSRGETQYF. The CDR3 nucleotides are TGTGCCATCAGTGACTCGCGGGGAGAGACCCAGTACTTC.

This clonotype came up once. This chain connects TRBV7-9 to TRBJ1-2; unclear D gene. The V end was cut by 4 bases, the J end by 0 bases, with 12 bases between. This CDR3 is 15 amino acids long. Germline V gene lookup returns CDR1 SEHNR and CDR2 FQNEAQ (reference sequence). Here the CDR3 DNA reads TGTGCCAGCAGCTCTTTGGCCGTCCCTAACTATGGCTACACCTTC. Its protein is CASSSLAVPNYGYTF.

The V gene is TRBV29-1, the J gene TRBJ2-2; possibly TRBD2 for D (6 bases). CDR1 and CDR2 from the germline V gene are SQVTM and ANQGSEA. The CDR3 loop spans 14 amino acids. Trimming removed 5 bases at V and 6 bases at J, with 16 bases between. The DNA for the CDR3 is TGCAGCGTTTACGGGAGCGGGCAAGCCGGGGAGCTGTTTTTT. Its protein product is CSVYGSGQAGELFF.

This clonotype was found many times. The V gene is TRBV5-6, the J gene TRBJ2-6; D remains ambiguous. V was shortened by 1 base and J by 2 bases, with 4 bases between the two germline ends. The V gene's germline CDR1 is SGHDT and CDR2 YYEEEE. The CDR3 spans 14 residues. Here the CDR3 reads CASSLQAGANVLTF. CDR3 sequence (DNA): TGTGCCAGCAGCTTGCAGGCTGGGGCCAACGTCCTGACTTTC.

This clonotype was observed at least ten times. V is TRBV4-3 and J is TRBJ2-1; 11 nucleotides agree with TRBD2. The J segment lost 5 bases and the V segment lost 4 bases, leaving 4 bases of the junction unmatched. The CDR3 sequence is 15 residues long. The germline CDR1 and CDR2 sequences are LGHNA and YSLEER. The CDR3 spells CASSLTSGRNNEQFF. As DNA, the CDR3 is TGCGCCAGCAGCCTAACTAGCGGGAGAAACAATGAGCAGTTCTTC.

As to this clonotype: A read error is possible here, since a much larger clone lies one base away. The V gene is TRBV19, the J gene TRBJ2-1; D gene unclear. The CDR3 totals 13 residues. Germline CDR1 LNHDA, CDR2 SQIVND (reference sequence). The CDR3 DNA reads TGTGCCAGTAGTATAGCATCGGGCAATGACCAGTTCTTC. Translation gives CASSIASGNDQFF. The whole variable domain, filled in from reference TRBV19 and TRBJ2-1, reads DGGITQSPKYLFRKEGQNVTLSCEQNLNHDAMYWYRQDPGQGLRLIYYSQIVNDFQKGDIAEGYSVSREKKESFPLTVTSAQKNPTAFYLCASSIASGNDQFFGPGTRLTVL.

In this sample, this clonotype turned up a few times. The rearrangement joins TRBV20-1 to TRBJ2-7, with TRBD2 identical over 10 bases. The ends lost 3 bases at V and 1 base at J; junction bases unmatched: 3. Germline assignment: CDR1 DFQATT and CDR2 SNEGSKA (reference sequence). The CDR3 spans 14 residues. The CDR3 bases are TGCAGTGCTAGTTTACTAGCGGGGTCCTACGAGCAGTACTTC. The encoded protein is CSASLLAGSYEQYF.

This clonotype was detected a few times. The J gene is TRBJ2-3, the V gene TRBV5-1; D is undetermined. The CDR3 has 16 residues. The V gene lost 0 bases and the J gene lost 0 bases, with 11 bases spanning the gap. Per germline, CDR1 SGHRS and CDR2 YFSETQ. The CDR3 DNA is TGCGCCAGCAGCTTGGAATCCACTCGTAGCACAGATACGCAGTATTTT. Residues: CASSLESTRSTDTQYF.